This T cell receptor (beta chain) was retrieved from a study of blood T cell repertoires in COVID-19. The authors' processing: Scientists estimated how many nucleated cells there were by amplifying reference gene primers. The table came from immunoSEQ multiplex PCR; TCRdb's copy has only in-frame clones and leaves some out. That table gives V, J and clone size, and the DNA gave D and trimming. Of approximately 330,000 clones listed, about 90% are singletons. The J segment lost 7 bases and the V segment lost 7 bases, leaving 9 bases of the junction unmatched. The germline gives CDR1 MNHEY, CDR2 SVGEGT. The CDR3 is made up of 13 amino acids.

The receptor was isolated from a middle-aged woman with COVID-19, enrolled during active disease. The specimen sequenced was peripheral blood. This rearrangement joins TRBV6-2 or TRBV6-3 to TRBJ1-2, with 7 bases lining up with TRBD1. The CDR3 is CASTPTGVGGYTF. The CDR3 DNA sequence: TGTGCCAGCACCCCTACAGGGGTGGGTGGCTACACCTTC.